This TCR beta chain is drawn from a study of T cell responses to AZD1222 COVID-19 vaccine. Per the germline V gene, CDR1 is SGHAT and CDR2 is FQNNGV. The CDR3 extends over 14 amino acids. Trimming pared 6 bases from V and 0 bases from J, leaving 6 bases between. The assay was immunoSEQ multiplex PCR, and TCRdb's table has in-frame clones only and misses some. The sample has about 170,000 clones; roughly nine tenths are singletons. The V gene is TRBV11-2, the J gene TRBJ2-6, with D uncertain. This specimen consisted of peripheral blood, obtained 28 days after the second AZD1222 dose. The clonotype was recovered from an adult who received the AZD1222 COVID-19 vaccine. CDR3: CASRSYSGANVLTF. In DNA form, the CDR3 reads TGTGCCAGCAGATCATACTCTGGGGCCAACGTCCTGACTTTC.